The 26 T cell receptor beta chains below all came from one sample that was sequenced in a study of blood T cell repertoires in COVID-19. The method was immunoSEQ multiplex PCR; TCRdb's version includes in-frame clones alone and lacks a portion of them. The sample carries 200,000 to 250,000 clones, more than 80% recorded once. The sequencing sample was made of PBMCs or T cells enriched from blood (not recorded which). Receptor source: a man aged 60 to 75 who had recovered from COVID-19.

The rearrangement links TRBV7-2 to TRBJ1-2; D is undetermined. Trimming stripped 5 bases from V and 7 bases from J, with 14 bases between. CDR3 length: 13 amino acids. Germline CDR1 and CDR2: SGHTA and FQGNSA. The CDR3 spells CASSLSGIRGYTF. The CDR3 coding sequence is TGTGCCAGCAGCCTCTCGGGTATTCGTGGCTACACCTTC.

The CDR3 sequence is CASSTGGNQPQHF. CDR3 bases: TGTGCCAGTAGCACAGGGGGCAATCAGCCCCAGCATTTT. V gene TRBV19 combines with J gene TRBJ1-5, with 7 bases lining up with TRBD1. The CDR3 is 13 residues long. The ends lost 6 bases at V and 2 bases at J; junction bases unmatched: 1. Germline V lookup: CDR1 LNHDA, CDR2 SQIVND (reference sequence).

The rearrangement links TRBV6-5 to TRBJ2-3; 9 bases are shared with TRBD1. This CDR3 is 14 amino acids long. Germline V lookup: CDR1 MNHEY, CDR2 SVGAGI. Trimming at V came to 11 bases and at J to 2 bases, leaving 8 bases not matched to a gene. The DNA of the CDR3 is TGTGCCTGCAACAGGGGGCGGTTCACAGATACGCAGTATTTT. It specifies CACNRGRFTDTQYF.

The chain couples TRBV6-2 or TRBV6-3 to TRBJ2-3; D is possibly TRBD2 (6 bases). The V gene lost 4 bases and the J gene lost 3 bases, with 17 bases spanning the gap. The CDR3 is 16 residues long. Germline CDR1 reads MNHEY; CDR2 reads SVGEGT. CDR3 DNA: TGTGCCAGCAGTTTGCCTGCGGGGTTCAGTACAGATACGCAGTATTTT. This sequence encodes CASSLPAGFSTDTQYF.

V usage is TRBV6-9 and J usage is TRBJ2-1; D is possibly TRBD1 (6 bases). This CDR3 contains 15 residues. The germline V gene encodes CDR1 MNHGY and CDR2 SVAAGI. V lost 3 bases, J lost 6 bases, and 15 bases lay in between. The CDR3 nucleotides read TGTGCCAGCAGTTACCCGCAGGGGTTAGTCAATGAGCAGTTCTTC. Protein product: CASSYPQGLVNEQFF.

V and J are TRBV5-4 and TRBJ2-3; TRBD2 agrees at 14 bases. Germline V gene lookup returns CDR1 SGHNT and CDR2 YYREEE (reference sequence). CDR3 length: 19 amino acids. V lost 3 bases to trimming and J lost 2 bases; unmatched junction nucleotides: 11. CDR3 region: CASSSGLAGALINTDTQYF. The CDR3 region has the DNA TGTGCCAGCAGCTCGGGACTAGCGGGGGCCCTGATCAACACAGATACGCAGTATTTT.

This chain connects TRBV2 to TRBJ1-4; no reliable D call. The CDR3 totals 12 residues. In germline, CDR1 is SNHLY, CDR2 FYNNEI. V shed 3 bases and J shed 5 bases, with 4 bases lying between them. This chain's CDR3 is CASSDMNEKLFF. The DNA of the CDR3 is TGTGCCAGCAGTGATATGAATGAAAAACTGTTTTTT.

The J gene is TRBJ1-1, the V gene TRBV6-5, with 7 nucleotides matching TRBD1. In germline, CDR1 is MNHEY, CDR2 SVGAGI. This CDR3 region has 15 residues. Losses at the gene ends were 6 bases for V and 6 bases for J; bases not matched to a gene: 13. The CDR3, as DNA: TGTGCCAGCAGAACAGATTCGACAGGGAGCCCTGAAGCTTTCTTT. Translating gives CASRTDSTGSPEAFF.

The V gene is TRBV30, the J gene TRBJ2-7; weak D call: TRBD2 (7 bases). The CDR3 length is 12 residues. In germline, CDR1 is GTSNPN, CDR2 SVGIG (reference sequence). V was trimmed by 2 bases and J by 5 bases, leaving 10 bases between them. CDR3 sequence reads: CAWSWGGDEQYF. CDR3 coding DNA: TGTGCCTGGAGTTGGGGGGGCGACGAGCAGTACTTC. Looking up the rest from reference TRBV30 and TRBJ2-7 gives the full variable domain: SQTIHQWPATLVQPVGSPLSLECTVEGTSNPNLYWYRQAAGRGLQLLFYSVGIGQISSEVPQNLSASRPQDRQFILSSKKLLLSDSGFYLCAWSWGGDEQYFGPGTRLTVT.

V gene TRBV19 combines with J gene TRBJ1-1; weak D call: TRBD1 (5 bases). CDR3 length equals 15 residues. Germline V gene sequence: CDR1 LNHDA, CDR2 SQIVND (reference sequence). Deletions cut 5 bases from V and 1 base from J, with 14 bases between. CDR3 bases: TGTGCCAGTAGTCGCGACCTTAGGGGGAACACTGAAGCTTTCTTT. Translating it yields CASSRDLRGNTEAFF.

The chain's CDR3 is CASSPSGVNQPQHF. The CDR3 region has the DNA TGTGCCAGCTCACCATCAGGGGTCAATCAGCCCCAGCATTTT. This chain links TRBV18 with TRBJ1-5; weak D call: TRBD1 (6 bases). In germline, CDR1 is KGHSH, CDR2 LQKENI. V dropped 2 bases and J dropped 3 bases, with 8 bases sitting between them. This CDR3 region has 14 residues.

This clone has just one count. The chain carries TRBV7-9 and TRBJ1-4; D possibly corresponds to TRBD1 (6 bases). This CDR3 comprises 16 residues. Germline V gives CDR1 SEHNR, CDR2 FQNEAQ (reference sequence). V shed 6 bases and J shed 7 bases, with 21 bases lying between them. The CDR3 bases are TGTGCCAGCAGTTCGGGACAAGGGCCCAAAACTGAAAAACTGTTTTTT. It yields the protein CASSSGQGPKTEKLFF.

This sequence joins TRBV7-2 and TRBJ2-7; 8 bases are shared with TRBD1. Germline CDR1 and CDR2: SGHTA and FQGNSA. The CDR3 totals 14 residues. J was trimmed by 5 bases and V by 2 bases; bases with no gene match: 5. CDR3 coding DNA: TGTGCCAGCAGCTTAACAGGGGGGATAAACGAGCAGTACTTC. Protein sequence: CASSLTGGINEQYF.

This chain joins TRBV4-3 and TRBJ1-3; no reliable D call. Germline V gives CDR1 LGHNA, CDR2 YSLEER. This CDR3 has 15 amino acids. Trimming left V 0 bases short and J 1 base short, with 7 bases between. The CDR3 sequence: CASSQDSVSGNTIYF. The DNA for the CDR3 is TGCGCCAGCAGCCAAGATTCGGTTTCTGGAAACACCATATATTTT.

The chain links TRBV7-2 to TRBJ1-3; 7 bases line up with TRBD1. Germline V gene data show CDR1 as SGHTA and CDR2 as FQGNSA. V trimming: 3 bases; J trimming: 6 bases; junction bases outside the gene matches: 2. This CDR3 spans 13 amino acids. The DNA of the CDR3 is TGTGCCAGCAGCTTCGGACAGGCAAACACCATATATTTT. As protein: CASSFGQANTIYF.

J is TRBJ1-2 and V is TRBV4-3; D gene ambiguous. There are 15 residues in the CDR3. Germline V lookup: CDR1 LGHNA, CDR2 YSLEER. Trimming left V 0 bases short and J 1 base short, with 9 bases between. Written as DNA, the CDR3 is TGCGCCAGCAGCCAAGAGGCTGGCAGTAACTATGGCTACACCTTC. Protein product: CASSQEAGSNYGYTF.

The CDR3 loop reads CASSLGPTEKLFF. The CDR3 DNA follows: TGCGCCAGCAGCTTGGGTCCTACGGAAAAACTGTTTTTT. J is TRBJ1-4 and V is TRBV5-1, with D uncertain. In germline, CDR1 is SGHRS, CDR2 YFSETQ. Trimming shortened V by 0 bases and J by 8 bases, and 8 bases separated the two germline ends. CDR3 size: 13 residues.

The CDR3 nucleotides read TGTGCCAGTAGTGTACCGACAGGGCCCCGATCCTACGAGCAGTACTTC. Its translation: CASSVPTGPRSYEQYF. The genes are TRBV19 and TRBJ2-7, with 7 bases matching TRBD1. V gave up 5 bases and J gave up 1 base; unmatched junction bases: 11. The CDR3 covers 16 residues. From germline, CDR1 is LNHDA and CDR2 SQIVND (reference sequence). The entire variable domain, with the rest obtained from reference TRBV19 and TRBJ2-7, is as follows: DGGITQSPKYLFRKEGQNVTLSCEQNLNHDAMYWYRQDPGQGLRLIYYSQIVNDFQKGDIAEGYSVSREKKESFPLTVTSAQKNPTAFYLCASSVPTGPRSYEQYFGPGTRLTVT.

The rearrangement links TRBV30 to TRBJ1-6; 7 positions match TRBD1. V lost 1 base, J lost 7 bases, and 4 bases stayed unmatched. This CDR3 has 14 residues. Germline CDR1 GTSNPN, CDR2 SVGIG (reference sequence). CDR3 DNA: TGTGCCTGGAGTGAGACAGGGTACAATTCACCCCTCCACTTT. Amino acid sequence: CAWSETGYNSPLHF.

V is TRBV4-3 and J is TRBJ1-2; a possible D gene is TRBD1 (5 bases). The germline V gene has CDR1 LGHNA and CDR2 YSLEER. This CDR3 region has 15 residues. Trimming stripped 1 base from V and 8 bases from J, with 17 bases between. CDR3 region: CASSQVNGGDRGYTF. The DNA for the CDR3 is TGCGCCAGCAGCCAAGTAAATGGGGGGGATCGGGGCTACACCTTC.

The chain has TRBV12-5 and TRBJ1-3; D unresolved. V lost 0 bases and J 5 bases, leaving 5 bases between the germline ends. CDR3 length equals 13 residues. CDR1 and CDR2 from the germline V gene are LGHNT and FRNRAP. Written as DNA, the CDR3 is TGTGCTAGTGGTTTGGTAAGCCGAAACACCATATATTTT. Its translation is CASGLVSRNTIYF. The entire variable domain, with the rest obtained from reference TRBV12-5 and TRBJ1-3, is as follows: DARVTQTPRHKVTEMGQEVTMRCQPILGHNTVFWYRQTMMQGLELLAYFRNRAPLDDSGMPKDRFSAEMPDATLATLKIQPSEPRDSAVYFCASGLVSRNTIYFGEGSWLTVV.

The rearrangement links TRBV5-8 to TRBJ2-3; the match to TRBD1 covers 8 bases. Per the germline V gene, CDR1 is SGHTS and CDR2 is YDEGEE. The V gene end was trimmed by 4 bases and the J gene end by 0 bases; junction bases not matched to a gene: 7. The CDR3 loop spans 16 amino acids. The CDR3 DNA is TGTGCCAGCAGCCCTTGGACAGGGATTAGCACAGATACGCAGTATTTT. Translated: CASSPWTGISTDTQYF.

This chain's CDR3 is CASSLAQLREQYF. Here the CDR3 DNA reads TGTGCCAGCAGCTTAGCGCAATTGAGGGAGCAGTACTTC. V and J are TRBV7-8 and TRBJ2-7; D is unclear. CDR1 SGHVS and CDR2 FQNEAQ come from the germline V gene. V was cut by 0 bases and J by 7 bases, with 10 bases left in between. The CDR3 extends over 13 amino acids. The variable domain in full, completed from reference TRBV7-8 and TRBJ2-7, reads GAGVSQSPRYKVAKRGQDVALRCDPISGHVSLFWYQQALGQGPEFLTYFQNEAQLDKSGLPSDRFFAERPEGSVSTLKIQRTQQEDSAVYLCASSLAQLREQYFGPGTRLTVT.

This clone was counted between two and nine times. The chain couples TRBV29-1 to TRBJ1-1, with TRBD1 as a possible D gene (5 bases). The germline gives CDR1 SQVTM, CDR2 ANQGSEA. The CDR3 spans 15 residues. V was clipped by 5 bases and J by 4 bases, with 20 bases between them. CDR3 DNA sequence: TGCAGCGTTTTTACCTACTCTCCGGGGGGCACTGAAGCTTTCTTT. Translation gives CSVFTYSPGGTEAFF.

The chain recombines TRBV5-1 with TRBJ2-3, with 10 bases matching TRBD2. The CDR3 length is 16 residues. Germline V CDR1 and CDR2: SGHRS, YFSETQ. With V trimmed by 4 bases and J by 1 base, 6 bases remained unmatched. The CDR3: CASSTVAGGGTDTQYF. The CDR3 DNA reads as TGCGCCAGCAGCACAGTAGCGGGGGGTGGCACAGATACGCAGTATTTT.

The genes are TRBV28 and TRBJ2-7; 11 nucleotides align to TRBD1. This CDR3 comprises 14 residues. The germline gives CDR1 MDHEN, CDR2 SYDVKM. Germline trimming cut 5 bases from V and 5 bases from J; bases unmatched to any gene: 5. The CDR3, as DNA: TGTGCCAGCAGTCCGGACAGGGGGCAACACGAGCAGTACTTC. Translating gives CASSPDRGQHEQYF.